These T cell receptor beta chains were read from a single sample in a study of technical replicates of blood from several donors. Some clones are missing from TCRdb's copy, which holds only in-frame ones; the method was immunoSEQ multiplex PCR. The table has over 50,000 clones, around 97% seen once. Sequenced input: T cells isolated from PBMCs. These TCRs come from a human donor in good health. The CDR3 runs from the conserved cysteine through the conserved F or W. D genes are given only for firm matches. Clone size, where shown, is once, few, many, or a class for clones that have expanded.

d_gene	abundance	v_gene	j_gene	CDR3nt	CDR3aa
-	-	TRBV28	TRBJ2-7	TGTGCCAGCAGGAGCCCAACAGAGTTCGTCTCCTACGAGCAGTACTTC	CASRSPTEFVSYEQYF
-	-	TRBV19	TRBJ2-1	TGTGCCAGTAGTCCCGGGCCTAGCCCCTACAATGAGCAGTTCTTC	CASSPGPSPYNEQFF
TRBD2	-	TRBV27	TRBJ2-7	TGTGCCAGCAGGAAGCGGGACTCCTACGAGCAGTACTTC	CASRKRDSYEQYF
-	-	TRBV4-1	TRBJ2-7	TGCGCCAGCAGCCAAGATCCATCCCGGGTAAGGCAGTACGAGCAGTACTTC	CASSQDPSRVRQYEQYF
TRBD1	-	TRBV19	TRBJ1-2	TGTGCCAGTAGCCTACCACAGGGGGGGCCTTATGGCTACACCTTC	CASSLPQGGPYGYTF
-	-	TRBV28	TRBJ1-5	TGTGCCAGCAGTTTGGTCGGCGCCGCCTCGGGGCCCCAGCATTTT	CASSLVGAASGPQHF
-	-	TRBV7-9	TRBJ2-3	TGTGCCAGCAAAGGAGGATTGACAGATACGCAGTATTTT	CASKGGLTDTQYF
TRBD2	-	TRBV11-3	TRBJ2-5	TGTGCCAGCAGCCCTAGCGGGAGACAAGAGACCCAGTACTTC	CASSPSGRQETQYF
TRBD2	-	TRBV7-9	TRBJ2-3	TGTGCCAGCAGCTCTCAGCGGGGGGCCCGATACAGCACAGATACGCAGTATTTT	CASSSQRGARYSTDTQYF
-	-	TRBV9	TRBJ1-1	TGTGCCAGCAGCGTAGGTATGAACACTGAAGCTTTCTTT	CASSVGMNTEAFF
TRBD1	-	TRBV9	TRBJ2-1	TGTGCCAGCAGCCCGCGATCTTTGGACAGGGAAAACAATGAGCAGTTCTTC	CASSPRSLDRENNEQFF
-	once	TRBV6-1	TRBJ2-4	TGTGCCAGCAGTGAGATTGGGCATAGCATTCAGTACTTC	CASSEIGHSIQYF
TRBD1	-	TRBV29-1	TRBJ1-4	TGCAGCGCTATGACAGGGGAGGATGAAAAACTGTTTTTT	CSAMTGEDEKLFF
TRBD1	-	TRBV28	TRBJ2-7	TGTGCCAGCAGTAACCGGGACAGGGGGGGCGAGCAGTACTTC	CASSNRDRGGEQYF
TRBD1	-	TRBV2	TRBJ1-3	TGTGCCAGCAGTGAAGCAGCAGGGGGATTTTTTGGAAACACCATATATTTT	CASSEAAGGFFGNTIYF
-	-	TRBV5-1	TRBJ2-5	TGCGCCAGCAGGCGGGGACAGCAAGAGACCCAGTACTTC	CASRRGQQETQYF
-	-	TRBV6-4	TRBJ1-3	TGTGCCAGCAGTGACTCTCGGGGCCCCAGGGGTAATGTTGGAAACACCATATATTTT	CASSDSRGPRGNVGNTIYF
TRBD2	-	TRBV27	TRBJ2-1	TGTGCCAGCAGTTTTTTAAGGTCGCTTTCTAGCGGGAATAGAGGTGAGCAGTTCTTC	CASSFLRSLSSGNRGEQFF
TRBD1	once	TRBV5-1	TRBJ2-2	TGCGCCAGCAGCTCAGGGGGTAATGGGGAGCTGTTTTTT	CASSSGGNGELFF
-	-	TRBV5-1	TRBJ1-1	TGCGCCAGCAGCTCCGAAAGTAACAGGTTTATGAACACTGAAGCTTTCTTT	CASSSESNRFMNTEAFF
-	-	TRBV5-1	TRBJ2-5	TGCGCCAGCAGCTTGTCAGAAGAGACCCAGTACTTC	CASSLSEETQYF
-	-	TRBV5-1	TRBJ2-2	TGCGCCAGCAGCTTTGGTGGCGGCGCGAACACCGGGGAGCTGTTTTTT	CASSFGGGANTGELFF
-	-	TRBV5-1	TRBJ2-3	TGCGCCAGCAGTTCAGGGGCAGATACGCAGTATTTT	CASSSGADTQYF
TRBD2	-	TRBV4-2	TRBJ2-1	TGTGCCAGCAGCCAAGACGGGGGGGGTGGGAACAATGAGCAGTTCTTC	CASSQDGGGGNNEQFF
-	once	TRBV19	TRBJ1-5	TGTGCCAGTAGACCCCCTTCAGGGTCGAGCAATCAGCCCCAGCATTTT	CASRPPSGSSNQPQHF
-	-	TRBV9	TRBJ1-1	TGTGCCAGCAGCGTTTCTCAGGTGGACACTGAAGCTTTCTTT	CASSVSQVDTEAFF
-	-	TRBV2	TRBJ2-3	TGTGCCAGCAGTGCGCGGGATACGCAGTATTTT	CASSARDTQYF
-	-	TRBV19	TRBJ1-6	TGTGCCAGTACCCCCCAAGGGGCCTTTAATTCACCCCTCCACTTT	CASTPQGAFNSPLHF
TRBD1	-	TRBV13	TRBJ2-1	TGTGCCAGCAGCTTAGGCCAGGACAGGTACAATGAGCAGTTCTTC	CASSLGQDRYNEQFF
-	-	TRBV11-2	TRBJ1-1	TGTGCCAGCTCCGAGGCAGGGGTCACTGAAGCTTTCTTT	CASSEAGVTEAFF
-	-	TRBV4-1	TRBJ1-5	TGCGCCAGCAGAGCTAGCGTGGCCATCAATCAGCCCCAGCATTTT	CASRASVAINQPQHF
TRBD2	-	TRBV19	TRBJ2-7	TGTGCCAGTAGTGCAGCTAGCGGATCCTACGAGCAGTACTTC	CASSAASGSYEQYF
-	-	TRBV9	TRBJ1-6	TGTGCCAGCAGCCCAGAGGCGGGCTCCCTCCACTTT	CASSPEAGSLHF
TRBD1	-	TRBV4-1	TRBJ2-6	TGCGCCAGCAGCCCCGGACAGGGTGGCAACGTCCTGACTTTC	CASSPGQGGNVLTF
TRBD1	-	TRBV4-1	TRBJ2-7	TGCGCCAGCAGCCAAATCATACAGGGGAGTAGTGGCTACGAGCAGTACTTC	CASSQIIQGSSGYEQYF
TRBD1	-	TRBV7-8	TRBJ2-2	TGTGCCAGCAGCGACAGGGGTATTCTAGAACTGGGGACCGGGGAGCTGTTTTTT	CASSDRGILELGTGELFF
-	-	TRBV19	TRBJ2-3	TGTGCCAGTTCCGTTAGCGGATCTAGCACAGATACGCAGTATTTT	CASSVSGSSTDTQYF
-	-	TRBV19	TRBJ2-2	TGTGCCAGTAGTATAGATCAGCGTATCGACGACCCCGGGGAGCTGTTTTTT	CASSIDQRIDDPGELFF
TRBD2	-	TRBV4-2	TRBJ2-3	TGTGCCAGCAGCCCACAGGGGAGGACTAGCGGGCGAGCTAGCACAGATACGCAGTATTTT	CASSPQGRTSGRASTDTQYF
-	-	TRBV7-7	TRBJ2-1	TGTGCTAGCAGCCCGACTAGTAGCAACAATGAGCAGTTCTTC	CASSPTSSNNEQFF
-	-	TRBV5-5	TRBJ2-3	TGTGCCAGCAGCTTGGGGCAGGGGGGCGCAGATACGCAGTATTTT	CASSLGQGGADTQYF
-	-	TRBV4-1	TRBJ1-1	TGCGCCAGCAGCTCGTCAACCCGAAACGATCGGGGGTTCACTGAAGCTTTCTTT	CASSSSTRNDRGFTEAFF
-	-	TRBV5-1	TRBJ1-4	TGCGCCAGCAGCTTGTGGGGAATAAGGGAGACAACTAATGAAAAACTGTTTTTT	CASSLWGIRETTNEKLFF
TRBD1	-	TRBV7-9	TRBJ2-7	TGTGCCAGCAGCCTCCGGGACAGGGCGCACGAGCAGTACTTC	CASSLRDRAHEQYF
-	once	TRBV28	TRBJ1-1	TGTGCCAGCAGCGGGGGGGGATCGAACACTGAAGCTTTCTTT	CASSGGGSNTEAFF
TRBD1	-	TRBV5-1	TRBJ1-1	TGCGCCAGCAGCCAAAAATCAAATGACAGGGGGAAGGCGTGGAACACTGAAGCTTTCTTT	CASSQKSNDRGKAWNTEAFF
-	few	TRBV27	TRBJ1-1	TGTGCCAGCAGGTTGGCCGGGTGGACTGAAGCTTTCTTT	CASRLAGWTEAFF
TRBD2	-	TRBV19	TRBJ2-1	TGTGCCAGTAGTATATCCCTAGCGGGAGGAACCCTATACAATGAGCAGTTCTTC	CASSISLAGGTLYNEQFF
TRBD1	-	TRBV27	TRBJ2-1	TGTGCCAGCAGTTGGGGGACAGGGCAGCCCTACAATGAGCAGTTCTTC	CASSWGTGQPYNEQFF
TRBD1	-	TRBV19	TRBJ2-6	TGTGCCAGTAGCCCCCCGGGACAGGGACCTTCTGGGGCCAACGTCCTGACTTTC	CASSPPGQGPSGANVLTF
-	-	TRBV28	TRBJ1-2	TGTGCCAGCACCCGAAAGGGGTATGGCTACACCTTC	CASTRKGYGYTF
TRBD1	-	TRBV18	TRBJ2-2	TGTGCCAGCTCACCACCCTTTGGGACAGGGCCGGGAACCGGGGAGCTGTTTTTT	CASSPPFGTGPGTGELFF
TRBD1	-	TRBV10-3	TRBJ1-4	TGTGCCATCAGCGACGGGACAGCTCATGGACTGTTTTTT	CAISDGTAHGLFF
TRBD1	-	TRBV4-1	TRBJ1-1	TGCGCCAGCCGCACAGGGGGCTACATGAACACTGAAGCTTTCTTT	CASRTGGYMNTEAFF
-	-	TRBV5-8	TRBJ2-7	TGTGCCAGCAGCTTCCACTACGAGCAGTACTTC	CASSFHYEQYF
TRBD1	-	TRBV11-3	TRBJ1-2	TGTGCCAGCAGCTCTTCTTACAGGGGCTATGGCTACACCTTC	CASSSSYRGYGYTF
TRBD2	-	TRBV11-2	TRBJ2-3	TGTGCCAGCAGCTTACCCCGAGCGGGAGTAGTGACAGATACGCAGTATTTT	CASSLPRAGVVTDTQYF
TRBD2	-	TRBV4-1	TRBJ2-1	TGCGCCAGCAGCTCTACAGCGGGAGGGGGCGATGAGCAGTTCTTC	CASSSTAGGGDEQFF
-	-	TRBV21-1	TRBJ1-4	TGTGCCAGCAGCGACCACCGGGACAGTATTAATGAAAAACTGTTTTTT	CASSDHRDSINEKLFF